This T cell receptor (beta chain) was sequenced for a study of molecular identifiers for immune sequencing clone quantification. Background on the study: Naive CD8 RNA (around 20,000 or 100,000 cells) was divided into five aliquots, with four sequenced.

Sorting recovered naive CD8 T cells on a CD8+CD4-CCR7+CD45RA+ profile. This clonotype was detected ten times or more. TCRdb re-called the PCR reads with MiXCR, one entry per CDR3 protein. The profile shows 490,000 or so distinct CDR3 sequences, roughly 26% of them singletons. The V segment lost 4 bases and the J segment 1 base; nucleotides outside the gene matches: 1. Germline V gene data show CDR1 as MNHNY and CDR2 as SVGAGI (reference sequence). The CDR3 is 15 residues long. The sequence derives from a human donor in good health. Some libraries in this study had Jurkat cell RNA spiked in. This chain uses TRBV6-6 with TRBJ2-3; 11 bases fit TRBD2. The specimen sequenced was naive CD8+ T cells from blood, with Jurkat cell RNA spiked in. Subset: FACS-sorted CD8+CD4-CCR7+CD45RA+ naive T cells. The CDR3 region is CASSFSGGGTDTQYF. In DNA form, the CDR3 reads TGTGCCAGCAGTTTTAGCGGGGGGGGCACAGATACGCAGTATTTT.